This record looks at one T cell receptor beta chain sequence and its context. This record comes from a study of T cell changes during pregnancy in multiple sclerosis. This CDR3 spans 13 amino acids. Germline-derived CDR1 and CDR2 are SGHTA and FQGNSA. Between the trimmed V and J ends, which lost 3 bases and 4 bases, there was a span of 4 bases. Only in-frame clones appear in the TCRdb table, and some are missing; sequencing was by immunoSEQ multiplex PCR. Here the sample spans 45,000 to 60,000 clones, under 95% being singletons. The sequences come from CD4+ T cells from peripheral blood mononuclear cells, collected in the second trimester of pregnancy. The V and J genes are TRBV7-2 and TRBJ1-6; no firm D call. This receptor was obtained from a female donor with multiple sclerosis, enrolled in a pregnancy study. The DNA for the CDR3 is TGTGCCAGCAGCTTGAGTTATAATTCACCCCTCCACTTT. Translating gives CASSLSYNSPLHF.